Included here is one TCR beta chain sequence, with context. Germline assignment: CDR1 SEHNR and CDR2 FQNEAQ (reference sequence). V gave up 1 base and J gave up 8 bases; unmatched junction bases: 5. The CDR3 totals 15 residues. Profiled with immunoSEQ multiplex PCR; TCRdb holds only in-frame clones, not every one. The table lists about 83,000 clones, 90% to 95% of them singletons. This sample was included in a study of technical replicates of blood from several donors. The sequence was obtained from a human donor in good health. The chain links TRBV7-9 to TRBJ1-4; 9 positions agree with TRBD1. Sequences were obtained from T cells isolated from PBMCs. CDR3: CASSLEHRGHEKLFF. The CDR3, as DNA: TGTGCCAGCAGCTTAGAACACAGGGGGCACGAAAAACTGTTTTTT.